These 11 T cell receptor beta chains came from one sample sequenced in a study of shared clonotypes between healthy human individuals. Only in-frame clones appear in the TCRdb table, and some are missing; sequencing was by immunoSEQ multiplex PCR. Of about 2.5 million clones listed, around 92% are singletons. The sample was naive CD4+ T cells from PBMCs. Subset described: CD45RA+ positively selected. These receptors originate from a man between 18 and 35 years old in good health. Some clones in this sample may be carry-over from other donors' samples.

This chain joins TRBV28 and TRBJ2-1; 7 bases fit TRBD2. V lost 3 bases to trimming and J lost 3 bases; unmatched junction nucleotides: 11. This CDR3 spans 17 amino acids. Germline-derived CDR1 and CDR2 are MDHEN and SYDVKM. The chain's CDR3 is CASSFGGREFRYNEQFF. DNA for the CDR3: TGTGCCAGCAGTTTTGGTGGGCGGGAGTTTCGCTACAATGAGCAGTTCTTC.

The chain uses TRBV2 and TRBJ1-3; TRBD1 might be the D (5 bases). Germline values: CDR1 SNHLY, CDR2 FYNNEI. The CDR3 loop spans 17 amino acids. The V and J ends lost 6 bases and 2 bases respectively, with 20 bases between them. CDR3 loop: CASSQPGGIGPGNTIYF. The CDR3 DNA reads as TGTGCCAGCAGCCAACCCGGGGGGATAGGACCTGGAAACACCATATATTTT. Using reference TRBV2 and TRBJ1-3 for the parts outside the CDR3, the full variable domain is EPEVTQTPSHQVTQMGQEVILRCVPISNHLYFYWYRQILGQKVEFLVSFYNNEISEKSEIFDDQFSVERPDGSNFTLKIRSTKLEDSAMYFCASSQPGGIGPGNTIYFGEGSWLTVV.

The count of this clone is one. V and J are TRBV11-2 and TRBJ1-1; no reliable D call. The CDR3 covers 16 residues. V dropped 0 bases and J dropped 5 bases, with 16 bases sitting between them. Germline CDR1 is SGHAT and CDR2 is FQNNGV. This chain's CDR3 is CASSLDPTGGRTEAFF. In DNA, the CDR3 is TGTGCCAGCAGCTTAGATCCTACCGGAGGGAGGACTGAAGCTTTCTTT.

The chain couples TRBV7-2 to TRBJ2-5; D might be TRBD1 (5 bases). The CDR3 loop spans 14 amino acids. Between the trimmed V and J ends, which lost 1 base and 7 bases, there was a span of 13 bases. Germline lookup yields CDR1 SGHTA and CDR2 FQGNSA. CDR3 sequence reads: CASSLGRGGGTQYF. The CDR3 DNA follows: TGTGCCAGCAGCTTAGGAAGGGGCGGCGGGACCCAGTACTTC.

CDR3 amino acids: CASSIDIAGGIDTQYF. The CDR3 region has the DNA TGTGCCAGTAGTATAGATATAGCGGGAGGAATAGATACGCAGTATTTT. The chain links TRBV19 to TRBJ2-3; 10 nucleotides line up with TRBD2. The CDR3 has 16 residues. V gave up 0 bases and J gave up 5 bases; unmatched junction bases: 5. From germline, CDR1 is LNHDA and CDR2 SQIVND (reference sequence). Full variable domain (remainder filled in from reference TRBV19 and TRBJ2-3): DGGITQSPKYLFRKEGQNVTLSCEQNLNHDAMYWYRQDPGQGLRLIYYSQIVNDFQKGDIAEGYSVSREKKESFPLTVTSAQKNPTAFYLCASSIDIAGGIDTQYFGPGTRLTVL.

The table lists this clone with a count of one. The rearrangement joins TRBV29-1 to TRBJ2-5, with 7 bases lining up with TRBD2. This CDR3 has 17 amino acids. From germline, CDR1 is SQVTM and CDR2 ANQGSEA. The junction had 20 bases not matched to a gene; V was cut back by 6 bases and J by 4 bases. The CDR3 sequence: CSVPSGWGRAFGETQYF. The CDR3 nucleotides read TGCAGCGTCCCGTCAGGTTGGGGGAGGGCCTTCGGAGAGACCCAGTACTTC.

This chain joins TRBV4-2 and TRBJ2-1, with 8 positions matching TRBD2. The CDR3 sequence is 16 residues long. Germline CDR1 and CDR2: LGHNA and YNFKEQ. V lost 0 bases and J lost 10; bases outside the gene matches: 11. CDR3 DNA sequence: TGTGCCAGCAGCCAAGATTCGAGCGGGGGCCCACGGGAGCAGTTCTTC. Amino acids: CASSQDSSGGPREQFF.

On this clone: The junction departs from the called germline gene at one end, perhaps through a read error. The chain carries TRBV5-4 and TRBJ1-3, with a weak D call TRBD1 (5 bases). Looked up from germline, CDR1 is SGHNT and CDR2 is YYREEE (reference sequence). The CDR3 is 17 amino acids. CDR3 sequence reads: CASTGTVGDLGGSTIYF. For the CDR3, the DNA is TGTGCCAGCACCGGGACCGTGGGAGATCTTGGTGGAAGCACCATATATTTT.

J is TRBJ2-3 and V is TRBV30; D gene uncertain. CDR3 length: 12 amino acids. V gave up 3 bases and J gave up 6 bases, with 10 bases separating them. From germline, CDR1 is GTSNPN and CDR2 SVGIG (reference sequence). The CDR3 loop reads CAWRVRVDTQYF. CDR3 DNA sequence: TGTGCCTGGAGGGTCCGGGTTGATACGCAGTATTTT.

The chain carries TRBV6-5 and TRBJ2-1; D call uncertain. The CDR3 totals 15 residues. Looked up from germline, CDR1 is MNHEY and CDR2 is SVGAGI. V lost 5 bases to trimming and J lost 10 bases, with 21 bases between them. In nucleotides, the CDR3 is TGTGCCAGCAGTCCGATCCGGGCCCCGAGTTCGGAGCAGTTCTTC. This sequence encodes CASSPIRAPSSEQFF.

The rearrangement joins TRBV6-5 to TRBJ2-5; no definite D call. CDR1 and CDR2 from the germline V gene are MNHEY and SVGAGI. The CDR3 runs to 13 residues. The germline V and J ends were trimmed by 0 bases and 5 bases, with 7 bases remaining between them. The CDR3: CASSYSTLETQYF. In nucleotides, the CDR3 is TGTGCCAGCAGTTACTCGACGTTGGAGACCCAGTACTTC.